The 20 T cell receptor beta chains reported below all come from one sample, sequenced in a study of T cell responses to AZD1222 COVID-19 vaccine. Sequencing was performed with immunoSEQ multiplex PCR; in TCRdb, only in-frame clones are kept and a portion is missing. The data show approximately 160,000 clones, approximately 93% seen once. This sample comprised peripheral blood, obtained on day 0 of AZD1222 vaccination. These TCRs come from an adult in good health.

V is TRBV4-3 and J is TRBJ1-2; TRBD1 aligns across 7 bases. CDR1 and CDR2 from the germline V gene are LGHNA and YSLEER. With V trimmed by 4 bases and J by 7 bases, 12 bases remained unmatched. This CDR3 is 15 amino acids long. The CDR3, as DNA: TGCGCCAGCAGCCTCGCGGACAGGCAAGAGAGTGGCTACACCTTC. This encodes CASSLADRQESGYTF.

The CDR3 DNA reads TGTGCCAGTAGTAGGAGACAGGTGACCTATGGCTACACCTTC. Protein product: CASSRRQVTYGYTF. The chain joins TRBV19 to TRBJ1-2, with D tentatively TRBD1 (6 bases). Germline V CDR1 and CDR2: LNHDA, SQIVND (reference sequence). V was pared by 4 bases and J by 4 bases, with 13 bases between. The CDR3 runs 14 residues.

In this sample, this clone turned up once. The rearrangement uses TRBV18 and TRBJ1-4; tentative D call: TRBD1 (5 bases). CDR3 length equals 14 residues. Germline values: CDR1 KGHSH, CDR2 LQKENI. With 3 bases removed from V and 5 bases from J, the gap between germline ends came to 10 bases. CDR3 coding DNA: TGTGCCAGCTCACCCCCATCAGGGAATGAAAAACTGTTTTTT. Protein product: CASSPPSGNEKLFF.

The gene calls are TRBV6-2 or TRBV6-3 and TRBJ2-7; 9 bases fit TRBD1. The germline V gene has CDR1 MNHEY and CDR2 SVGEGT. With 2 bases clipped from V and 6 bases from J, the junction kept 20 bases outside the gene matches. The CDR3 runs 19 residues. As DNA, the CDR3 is TGTGCCAGCAGTTACGTAAGGAGGACAGGGGAAAGTCTTTTCTCCGAGCAGTACTTC. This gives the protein CASSYVRRTGESLFSEQYF.

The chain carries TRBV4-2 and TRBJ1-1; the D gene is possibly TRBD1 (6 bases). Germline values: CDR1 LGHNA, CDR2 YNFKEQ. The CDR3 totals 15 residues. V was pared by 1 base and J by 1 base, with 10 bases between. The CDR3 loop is CASSQATGPNTEAFF. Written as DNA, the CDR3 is TGTGCCAGCAGCCAAGCTACAGGGCCGAACACTGAAGCTTTCTTT.

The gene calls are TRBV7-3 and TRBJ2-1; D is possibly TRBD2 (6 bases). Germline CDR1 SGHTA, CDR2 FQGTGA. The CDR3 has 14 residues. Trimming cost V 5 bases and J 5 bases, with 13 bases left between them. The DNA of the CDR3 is TGTGCCAGCAGCATGCAGGGACTGAACAATGAGCAGTTCTTC. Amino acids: CASSMQGLNNEQFF.

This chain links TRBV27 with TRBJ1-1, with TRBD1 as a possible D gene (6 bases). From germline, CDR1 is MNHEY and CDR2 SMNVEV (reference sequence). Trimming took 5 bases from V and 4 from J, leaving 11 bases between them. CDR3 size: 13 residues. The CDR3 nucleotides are TGTGCCAGCAGTAAACAGGGAGGCACTGAAGCTTTCTTT. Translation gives CASSKQGGTEAFF.

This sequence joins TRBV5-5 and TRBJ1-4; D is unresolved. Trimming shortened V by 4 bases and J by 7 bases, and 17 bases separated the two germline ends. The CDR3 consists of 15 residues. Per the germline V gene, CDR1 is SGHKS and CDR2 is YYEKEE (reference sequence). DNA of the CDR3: TGTGCCAGCAGCCCGGACCTGGCGGGAAGTGAAAAACTGTTTTTT. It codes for CASSPDLAGSEKLFF.

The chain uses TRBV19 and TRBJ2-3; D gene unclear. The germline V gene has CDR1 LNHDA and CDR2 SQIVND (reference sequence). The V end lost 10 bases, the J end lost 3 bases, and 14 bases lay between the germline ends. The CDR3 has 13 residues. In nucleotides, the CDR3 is TGTGCCACGCGCCCCGCAGCGACAGATACGCAGTATTTT. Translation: CATRPAATDTQYF.

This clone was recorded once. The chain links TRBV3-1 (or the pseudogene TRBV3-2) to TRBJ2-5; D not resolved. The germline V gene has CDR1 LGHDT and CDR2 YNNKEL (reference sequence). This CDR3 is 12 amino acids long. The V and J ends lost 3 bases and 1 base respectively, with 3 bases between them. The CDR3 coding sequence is TGTGCCAGCAGCCACCTCCAAGAGACCCAGTACTTC. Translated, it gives CASSHLQETQYF.

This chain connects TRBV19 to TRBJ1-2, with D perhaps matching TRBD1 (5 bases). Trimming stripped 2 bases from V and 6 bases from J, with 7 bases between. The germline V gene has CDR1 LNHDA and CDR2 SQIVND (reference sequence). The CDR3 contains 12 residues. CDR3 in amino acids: CASSIWGDGYTF. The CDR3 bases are TGTGCCAGTAGTATATGGGGCGATGGCTACACCTTC.

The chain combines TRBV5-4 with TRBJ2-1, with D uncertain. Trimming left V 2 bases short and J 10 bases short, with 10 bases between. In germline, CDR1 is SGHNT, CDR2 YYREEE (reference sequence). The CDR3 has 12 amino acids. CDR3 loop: CASSLGVGEQFF. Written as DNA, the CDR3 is TGTGCCAGCAGCTTAGGCGTCGGAGAGCAGTTCTTC. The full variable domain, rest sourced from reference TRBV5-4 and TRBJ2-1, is ETGVTQSPTHLIKTRGQQVTLRCSSQSGHNTVSWYQQALGQGPQFIFQYYREEENGRGNFPPRFSGLQFPNYSSELNVNALELDDSALYLCASSLGVGEQFFGPGTRLTVL.

CDR3 loop: CASSMRGGQPQHF. As DNA, the CDR3 is TGTGCCAGTAGTATGAGGGGGGGGCAGCCCCAGCATTTT. The V gene is TRBV19, the J gene TRBJ1-5; D might be TRBD1 (6 bases). V was clipped by 3 bases and J by 7 bases, with 10 bases between them. The CDR3 sequence is 13 residues long. Germline V CDR1 and CDR2: LNHDA, SQIVND (reference sequence).

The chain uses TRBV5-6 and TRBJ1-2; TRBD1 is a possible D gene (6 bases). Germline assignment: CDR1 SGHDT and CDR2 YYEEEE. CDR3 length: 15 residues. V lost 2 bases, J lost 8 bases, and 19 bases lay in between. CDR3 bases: TGTGCCAGCAGCTTCCTCGGACAGTCCGGAAGGGGCTACACCTTC. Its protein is CASSFLGQSGRGYTF.

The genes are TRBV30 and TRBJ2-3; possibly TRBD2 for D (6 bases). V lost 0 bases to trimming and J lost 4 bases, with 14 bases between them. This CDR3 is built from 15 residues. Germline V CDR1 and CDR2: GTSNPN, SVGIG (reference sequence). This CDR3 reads CAWSVPGLTSDTQYF. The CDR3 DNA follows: TGTGCCTGGAGTGTACCGGGACTGACTTCAGATACGCAGTATTTT.

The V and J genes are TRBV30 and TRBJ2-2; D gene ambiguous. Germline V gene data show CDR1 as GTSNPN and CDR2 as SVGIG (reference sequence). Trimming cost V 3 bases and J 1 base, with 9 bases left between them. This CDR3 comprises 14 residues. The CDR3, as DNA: TGTGCCTGGAGCGCCCGAGGGAACACCGGGGAGCTGTTTTTT. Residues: CAWSARGNTGELFF.

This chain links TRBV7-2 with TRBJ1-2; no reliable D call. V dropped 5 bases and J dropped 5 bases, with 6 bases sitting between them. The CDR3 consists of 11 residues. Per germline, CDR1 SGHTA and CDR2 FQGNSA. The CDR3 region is CASSRGYGYTF. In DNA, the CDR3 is TGTGCCAGCAGCAGAGGGTATGGCTACACCTTC.

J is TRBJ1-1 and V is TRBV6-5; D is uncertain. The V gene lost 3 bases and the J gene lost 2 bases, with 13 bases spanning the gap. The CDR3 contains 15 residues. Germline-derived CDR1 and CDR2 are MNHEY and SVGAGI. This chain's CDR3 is CASSYMSTGNTEAFF. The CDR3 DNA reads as TGTGCCAGCAGTTATATGAGTACGGGTAACACTGAAGCTTTCTTT.

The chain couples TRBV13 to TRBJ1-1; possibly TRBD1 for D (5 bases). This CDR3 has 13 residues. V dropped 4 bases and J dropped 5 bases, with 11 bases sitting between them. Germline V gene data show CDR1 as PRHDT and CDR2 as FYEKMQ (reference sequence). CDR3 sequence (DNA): TGTGCCAGCAGCTCGACCCGGGGGACTGAAGCTTTCTTT. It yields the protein CASSSTRGTEAFF.

The CDR3 here is CASSPRRAFDSPLHF. The CDR3 nucleotides read TGTGCCAGCAGCCCCCGGCGGGCATTTGATTCACCCCTCCACTTT. The chain uses TRBV6-5 and TRBJ1-6; no definite D call. The CDR3 covers 15 residues. The V end lost 6 bases, the J end lost 8 bases, and 17 bases lay between the germline ends. Germline-derived CDR1 and CDR2 are MNHEY and SVGAGI.